The entry that follows covers one T cell receptor beta chain sequence. Its antigen remains unknown. The data stem from a study of OX40 agonist ivuxolimab in advanced cancers. On the study more broadly: At around 83% male, the cohort had a mean age of approximately 60 years, ranging from roughly 20 to 90.

Autoimmune disease history or systemic immunosuppression barred patients. Overall study findings and caveats: The CD4+ and CD8+ T cells in the blood had expanded clonally by week 6 at 0.1 to 3.0 mg/kg. Mean expanded clone counts were higher in CD8+ than CD4+ T cells.

The CDR3 totals 14 residues. The germline CDR1 and CDR2 sequences are MRHNA and SNTAGT. J lost 4 bases, V lost 4 bases, and 4 bases had no gene match. Repertoires were generated with immunoSEQ multiplex PCR, while TCRdb's copy carries only in-frame clones and drops some. The table records 77,000 or so clones, around 92% of them present only once. The genes are TRBV6-4 and TRBJ2-3; TRBD2 matches at 8 bases. The receptor was derived from an adult with an advanced solid tumor such as melanoma, head and neck, liver or kidney cancer. The sequenced sample was CD4+ or CD8+ T cells sorted from blood, obtained in a trial of the OX40 agonist ivuxolimab. The CDR3 loop is CASSAISGADTQYF. The CDR3 DNA sequence: TGTGCCAGCAGTGCGATTAGCGGGGCAGATACGCAGTATTTT.